Detailed here is one TCR beta chain. Antigen specificity is unknown. Baseline, cycle 4 day 1, and cycle 7 day 1 were the blood sampling points. The germline CDR1 and CDR2 sequences are DFQATT and SNEGSKA (reference sequence). Trimming stripped 2 bases from V and 14 bases from J, with 12 bases between. CDR3 size: 11 residues. The sample belongs to a study of OX40 agonist ivuxolimab in advanced cancers. Study in general: The study gave patients intravenous ivuxolimab at 0.01 to 10 mg/kg every 2 weeks.

Generated by immunoSEQ multiplex PCR, the TCRdb table keeps only in-frame clones and is missing some. The sample includes over 40,000 clones, 70% to 90% of them seen just once. Study-wide results and limits: What antigens the expanded peripheral T cells recognized was never established. Averaging showed that CD8+ T cells had more expanded clones than CD4+ did.

V gene TRBV20-1 combines with J gene TRBJ1-4; D gene uncertain. The source is an adult with an advanced solid tumor such as melanoma, head and neck, liver or kidney cancer. The sample here was CD4+ or CD8+ T cells sorted from blood, taken in a trial of the OX40 agonist ivuxolimab. The CDR3 sequence is CSARNDRHLFF. The CDR3 DNA follows: TGCAGTGCTAGAAACGACCGGCATCTGTTTTTT.